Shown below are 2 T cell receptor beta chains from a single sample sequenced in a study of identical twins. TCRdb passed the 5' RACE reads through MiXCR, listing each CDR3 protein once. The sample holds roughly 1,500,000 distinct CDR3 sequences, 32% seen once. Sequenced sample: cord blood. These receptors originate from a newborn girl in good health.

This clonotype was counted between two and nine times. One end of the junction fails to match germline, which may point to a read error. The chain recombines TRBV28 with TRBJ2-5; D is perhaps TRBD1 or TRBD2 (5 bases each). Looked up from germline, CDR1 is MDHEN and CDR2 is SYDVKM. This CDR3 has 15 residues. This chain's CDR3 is CASSLRGRIQETQYF. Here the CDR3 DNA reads TGCGCCAGCAGCTTACGGGGCAGGATCCAAGAGACCCAGTACTTC.

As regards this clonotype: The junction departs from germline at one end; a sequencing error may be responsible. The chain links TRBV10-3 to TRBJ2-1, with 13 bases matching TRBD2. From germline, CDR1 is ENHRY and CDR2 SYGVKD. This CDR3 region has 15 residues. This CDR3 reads CATSEWTSGGNEQFF. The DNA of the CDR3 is TGTGCCACCAGTGAGTGGACTAGCGGGGGAAATGAGCAGTTCTTC.